This T cell receptor (beta chain) was observed in a study of blood T cell repertoires in COVID-19. The data were produced by immunoSEQ multiplex PCR, yet TCRdb's version contains in-frame clones alone and is incomplete. The data show over 90,000 clones, over 75% seen once. This clone has a handful of counts. The sequence was collected from a human donor in a cohort sampled during active or convalescent COVID-19. Sequencing input: peripheral blood.

The CDR3 sequence is CASSLPWDNSGETQYF. The CDR3 coding sequence is TGTGCCAGCAGCTTGCCCTGGGACAACTCAGGAGAGACCCAGTACTTC. The V and J genes are TRBV11-3 and TRBJ2-5, with D perhaps TRBD1 (6 bases). In germline, CDR1 is SGHNT, CDR2 YENEEA. The CDR3 covers 16 residues. The ends were cut back, 3 bases at V and 4 bases at J, with 18 bases in the middle.